This T cell receptor beta chain was found in a study of blood T cell repertoires in COVID-19. Whole-study context: Italy, Spain and the United States were the sources of the convalescent and acute COVID-19 samples. Nucleic acid was either cDNA or gDNA, and it came from T cells, B-cell-depleted T cells, or PBMCs.

Assay: immunoSEQ multiplex PCR; the TCRdb copy retains only in-frame clones and omits some. The table includes around 160,000 clones, 80% to 90% detected once. V lost 6 bases, J lost 9 bases, and 8 bases stayed unmatched. Germline loops: CDR1 ENHRY, CDR2 SYGVKD. The CDR3 has 14 amino acids. Followed longitudinally, the Seattle patients had been enrolled during active infection. Specimen: peripheral blood. The chain couples TRBV10-3 to TRBJ1-5, with 10 bases aligning to TRBD1. This sequence originates from a woman aged 55 to 70 with COVID-19, enrolled during active disease. CDR3 amino acids: CAIRAGQGMGPQHF. Here the CDR3 DNA reads TGTGCCATCAGGGCGGGACAGGGGATGGGGCCCCAGCATTTT.